One sample yielded the 26 T cell receptor beta chains listed below, sequenced in a study of blood T cell repertoires in COVID-19. The assay was immunoSEQ multiplex PCR, and TCRdb's table has in-frame clones only and misses some. Of 450,000 to 600,000 clones detected, 75% to 90% appear once; the ten largest clones hold around 0.64%. Sequenced material: PBMCs or T cells enriched from blood (not recorded which). The receptor source for this set is a woman younger than 30 who had recovered from COVID-19.

This chain links TRBV3-1 (or the pseudogene TRBV3-2) with TRBJ1-2; weak D call: TRBD1 (5 bases). V was clipped by 4 bases and J by 2 bases, with 14 bases between them. This CDR3 contains 15 residues. Germline values: CDR1 LGHDT, CDR2 YNNKEL (reference sequence). The CDR3 nucleotides read TGTGCCAGCAGCCCCCTCGGGCAGGGAAACTATGGCTACACCTTC. Its translation is CASSPLGQGNYGYTF.

The chain combines TRBV28 with TRBJ1-4, with a weak D call TRBD1 (6 bases). This CDR3 has 13 residues. V was trimmed by 5 bases and J by 12 bases, leaving 16 bases between them. Germline loops: CDR1 MDHEN, CDR2 SYDVKM. The CDR3 coding sequence is TGTGCCAGCAGTCTCTTGCGGGAGGGGGAACTGTTTTTT. Its translation is CASSLLREGELFF.

This clone was counted between two and nine times. This chain joins TRBV7-9 and TRBJ1-1, with unresolved D. Germline assignment: CDR1 SEHNR and CDR2 FQNEAQ (reference sequence). Trimming took 1 base from V and 1 from J, leaving 7 bases between them. This CDR3 is built from 14 residues. The CDR3: CASSLGVANTEAFF. CDR3 nucleotide sequence: TGTGCCAGCAGCTTAGGGGTAGCGAACACTGAAGCTTTCTTT.

The chain has TRBV30 and TRBJ1-2, with TRBD1 matching 10 bases. After removal of 4 bases from V and 7 bases from J, the junction contained 6 bases not matched to a gene. The CDR3 contains 13 residues. In germline, CDR1 is GTSNPN, CDR2 SVGIG (reference sequence). The CDR3 loop is CAWTRQGAGGYTF. CDR3 DNA sequence: TGTGCCTGGACAAGACAGGGGGCTGGTGGCTACACCTTC.

This chain connects TRBV7-2 to TRBJ2-1; D possibly corresponds to TRBD2 (6 bases). Germline CDR1 reads SGHTA; CDR2 reads FQGNSA. Trimming pared 5 bases from V and 5 bases from J, leaving 13 bases between. The CDR3 totals 14 residues. CDR3: CASSPGGSNNEQFF. CDR3 nucleotide sequence: TGTGCCAGCAGCCCCGGGGGATCTAACAATGAGCAGTTCTTC.

The V gene is TRBV6-5, the J gene TRBJ2-2; a possible D gene is TRBD2 (5 bases). The CDR3 covers 15 residues. Between the trimmed V and J ends, which lost 5 bases and 5 bases, there was a span of 15 bases. Germline loops: CDR1 MNHEY, CDR2 SVGAGI. The CDR3 region is CASSIGGSLTGELFF. CDR3 nucleotides: TGTGCCAGCAGTATAGGAGGTAGTTTGACCGGGGAGCTGTTTTTT.

J is TRBJ1-4 and V is TRBV4-2, with D possibly matching TRBD1 (5 bases). This CDR3 is 15 amino acids long. Trimming took 0 bases from V and 7 from J, leaving 12 bases between them. The germline V gene has CDR1 LGHNA and CDR2 YNFKEQ. The DNA of the CDR3 is TGTGCCAGCAGCCAAGATAAGGGGAGGAGTGAAAAACTGTTTTTT. Its protein is CASSQDKGRSEKLFF.

This sequence joins TRBV9 and TRBJ1-2, with D tentatively TRBD1 (6 bases). V was trimmed by 5 bases and J by 4 bases, leaving 15 bases between them. Germline assignment: CDR1 SGDLS and CDR2 YYNGEE. The CDR3 is made up of 14 amino acids. This CDR3 is CASRITGQPYGYTF. The CDR3 DNA reads TGTGCCAGCAGAATAACCGGACAGCCCTATGGCTACACCTTC.

The CDR3 region is CASSQRGVNTEAFF. CDR3 DNA sequence: TGTGCCAGCAGCCAAAGGGGTGTGAACACTGAAGCTTTCTTT. The J gene is TRBJ1-1, the V gene TRBV3-1 (or the pseudogene TRBV3-2); weak D call: TRBD1 (5 bases). Trimming left V 2 bases short and J 0 bases short, with 7 bases between. This CDR3 spans 14 amino acids. Germline assignment: CDR1 LGHDT and CDR2 YNNKEL (reference sequence).

This chain joins TRBV10-2 and TRBJ2-7, with 8 positions matching TRBD1. The germline V gene encodes CDR1 WSHSY and CDR2 SAAADI. This CDR3 is 13 amino acids long. V dropped 6 bases and J dropped 6; count of bases not matched to a gene: 7. This chain's CDR3 is CASRSTGESEQYF. CDR3 sequence (DNA): TGCGCCAGCAGGTCGACAGGGGAATCCGAGCAGTACTTC.

This chain joins TRBV6-1 and TRBJ1-5; D is unclear. The V gene's germline CDR1 is MNHNS and CDR2 SASEGT. The CDR3 sequence is 17 residues long. Trimming took 2 bases from V and 0 from J, leaving 14 bases between them. The CDR3 here is CASSETGNHNSNQPQHF. In nucleotides, the CDR3 is TGTGCCAGCAGTGAAACGGGGAACCATAATAGCAATCAGCCCCAGCATTTT.

Only a few counts were recorded for this clone. The chain joins TRBV10-1 to TRBJ1-2, with 7 positions matching TRBD1. The CDR3 covers 14 residues. Germline assignment: CDR1 WNHNN and CDR2 SYGVQD (reference sequence). V lost 7 bases and J lost 6; bases outside the gene matches: 11. Here the CDR3 reads CASTPTGWWDGYTF. The CDR3 DNA is TGCGCCAGCACCCCGACAGGGTGGTGGGATGGCTACACCTTC.

This clone was counted a single time. This chain connects TRBV6-1 to TRBJ2-3, with D tentatively TRBD2 (5 bases). Looked up from germline, CDR1 is MNHNS and CDR2 is SASEGT. CDR3 length equals 16 residues. The ends were cut back, 1 base at V and 3 bases at J, with 14 bases in the middle. CDR3 coding DNA: TGTGCCAGCAGTGAAGTCGGGGATTATTTGACAGATACGCAGTATTTT. Translating it yields CASSEVGDYLTDTQYF.

The chain uses TRBV5-1 and TRBJ1-3, with D possibly matching TRBD1 (6 bases). This CDR3 has 16 amino acids. Germline V gene data show CDR1 as SGHRS and CDR2 as YFSETQ. V shed 2 bases and J shed 4 bases, with 16 bases lying between them. The DNA for the CDR3 is TGCGCCAGCAGCTTTGCGGGCACAGGGCCCGGAAACACCATATATTTT. This translates into CASSFAGTGPGNTIYF.

The V gene is TRBV3-1 (or the pseudogene TRBV3-2), the J gene TRBJ2-1; D is perhaps TRBD1 (6 bases). The length of the CDR3 is 12 residues. CDR1 and CDR2 from the germline V gene are LGHDT and YNNKEL (reference sequence). V gave up 3 bases and J gave up 12 bases, with 12 bases separating them. The CDR3 loop is CASSHPGAGQFF. CDR3 DNA: TGTGCCAGCAGCCACCCAGGGGCGGGGCAGTTCTTC.

The chain combines TRBV3-1 (or the pseudogene TRBV3-2) with TRBJ2-3, with D hard to call. The CDR3 covers 15 residues. Germline CDR1 and CDR2: LGHDT and YNNKEL (reference sequence). Trimming removed 3 bases at V and 1 base at J, with 11 bases between. CDR3 loop: CASSQVTVGTDTQYF. The CDR3 coding sequence is TGTGCCAGCAGCCAGGTAACTGTCGGCACAGATACGCAGTATTTT.

This clone was picked up one time. V usage is TRBV5-1 and J usage is TRBJ1-5; D may be TRBD1 (6 bases). With 3 bases removed from V and 7 bases from J, the gap between germline ends came to 17 bases. The CDR3 extends over 15 amino acids. Germline V gene lookup returns CDR1 SGHRS and CDR2 YFSETQ. For the CDR3, the DNA is TGCGCCAGCAGCTCCGCCCCAGGGACAAGCCAGCCCCAGCATTTT. Translation: CASSSAPGTSQPQHF. The full variable domain, completed using reference TRBV5-1 and TRBJ1-5, is KAGVTQTPRYLIKTRGQQVTLSCSPISGHRSVSWYQQTPGQGLQFLFEYFSETQRNKGNFPGRFSGRQFSNSRSEMNVSTLELGDSALYLCASSSAPGTSQPQHFGDGTRLSIL.

The chain uses TRBV14 and TRBJ1-2; no firm D call. The germline V gene encodes CDR1 SGHDN and CDR2 FVKESK. The CDR3 has 18 amino acids. V dropped 4 bases and J dropped 4 bases, with 25 bases sitting between them. The CDR3 DNA reads TGTGCCAGCAGCCGGTGGCAAGTGGGTTTTGGGCCAGCCTATGGCTACACCTTC. This gives the protein CASSRWQVGFGPAYGYTF.

The rearrangement links TRBV3-1 (or the pseudogene TRBV3-2) to TRBJ2-5, with D possibly matching TRBD1 (6 bases). Looked up from germline, CDR1 is LGHDT and CDR2 is YNNKEL (reference sequence). There are 13 residues in the CDR3. V lost 3 bases, J lost 5 bases, and 10 bases lay in between. Here the CDR3 DNA reads TGTGCCAGCAGCCACAGGGGTGTCGAGACCCAGTACTTC. Protein product: CASSHRGVETQYF.

The chain uses TRBV19 and TRBJ1-4; D gene uncertain. The CDR3 is 17 amino acids. The V gene lost 5 bases and the J gene lost 7 bases, with 23 bases spanning the gap. Germline values: CDR1 LNHDA, CDR2 SQIVND (reference sequence). CDR3 protein: CASSLAPGQVGSEKLFF. As DNA, the CDR3 is TGTGCCAGTAGTTTGGCCCCCGGTCAGGTTGGGAGTGAAAAACTGTTTTTT.

The rearrangement links TRBV30 to TRBJ1-1, with D possibly matching TRBD1 (5 bases). The CDR3 covers 14 residues. Trimming took off 4 bases at V and 2 bases at J, with 14 bases between the two ends. The germline gives CDR1 GTSNPN, CDR2 SVGIG (reference sequence). Written as DNA, the CDR3 is TGTGCCTGGATTCCGGGACTGCTCAACACTGAAGCTTTCTTT. It yields the protein CAWIPGLLNTEAFF. The entire variable domain, with the rest obtained from reference TRBV30 and TRBJ1-1, is as follows: SQTIHQWPATLVQPVGSPLSLECTVEGTSNPNLYWYRQAAGRGLQLLFYSVGIGQISSEVPQNLSASRPQDRQFILSSKKLLLSDSGFYLCAWIPGLLNTEAFFGQGTRLTVV.

This sequence joins TRBV6-6 and TRBJ1-5; 8 bases align to TRBD1. The CDR3 runs to 13 residues. Germline V gene sequence: CDR1 MNHNY, CDR2 SVGAGI (reference sequence). V lost 6 bases and J lost 4; bases outside the gene matches: 2. The CDR3 DNA reads as TGTGCCAGCAGGACAGGGGAGAATCAGCCCCAGCATTTT. Translation: CASRTGENQPQHF.

The chain is built from TRBV9 and TRBJ2-1, with 14 bases lining up with TRBD2. This CDR3 region has 18 residues. The J segment lost 7 bases and the V segment lost 5 bases, leaving 14 bases of the junction unmatched. CDR1 and CDR2 from the germline V gene are SGDLS and YYNGEE. The CDR3 here is CASSASGTSGGPNNEQFF. In DNA, the CDR3 is TGTGCCAGCAGTGCCTCCGGGACTAGCGGGGGCCCTAATAATGAGCAGTTCTTC.

The chain combines TRBV10-3 with TRBJ2-7, with D perhaps TRBD2 (6 bases). The V gene's germline CDR1 is ENHRY and CDR2 SYGVKD. V shed 6 bases and J shed 2 bases, with 17 bases lying between them. The CDR3 length is 15 residues. The CDR3 DNA sequence: TGTGCCATCAGGGACCCGGACGGGGAGGCCTACGAGCAGTACTTC. Its protein is CAIRDPDGEAYEQYF.

The rearrangement links TRBV9 to TRBJ1-1; TRBD1 matches at 7 bases. The CDR3 is 14 residues long. Germline CDR1 SGDLS, CDR2 YYNGEE. The V segment lost 3 bases and the J segment 1 base; nucleotides outside the gene matches: 3. This CDR3 reads CASSGGTANTEAFF. CDR3 nucleotide sequence: TGTGCCAGCAGCGGTGGGACAGCGAACACTGAAGCTTTCTTT.

The chain recombines TRBV6-5 with TRBJ1-1, with 9 bases aligning to TRBD1. The CDR3 covers 13 residues. CDR1 MNHEY and CDR2 SVGAGI come from the germline V gene. The trim removed 6 bases at V and 6 bases at J, leaving 5 bases unmatched. The CDR3 here is CASSHRGRPEAFF. The CDR3 DNA sequence: TGTGCCAGCAGCCACAGGGGGCGGCCTGAAGCTTTCTTT.